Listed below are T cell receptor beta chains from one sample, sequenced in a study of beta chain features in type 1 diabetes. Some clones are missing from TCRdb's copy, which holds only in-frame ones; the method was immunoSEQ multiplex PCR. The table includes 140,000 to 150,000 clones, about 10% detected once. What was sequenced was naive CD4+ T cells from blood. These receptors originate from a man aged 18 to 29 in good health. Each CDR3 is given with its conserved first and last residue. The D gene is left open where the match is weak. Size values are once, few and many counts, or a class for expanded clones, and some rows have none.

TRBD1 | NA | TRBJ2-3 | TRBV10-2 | CASSEGQGTDTQYF | TGCGCCAGCAGTGAGGGACAGGGCACAGATACGCAGTATTTT
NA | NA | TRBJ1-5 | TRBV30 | CAWSGAGAIDQPQHF | TGTGCCTGGAGCGGCGCAGGGGCAATAGATCAGCCCCAGCATTTT
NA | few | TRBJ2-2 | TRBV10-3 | CAISPKETGELFF | TGTGCCATCAGCCCAAAGGAGACCGGGGAGCTGTTTTTT
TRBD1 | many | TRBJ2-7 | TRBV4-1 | CASSHDRGSSYEQYF | TGCGCCAGCAGCCATGACAGGGGAAGCTCCTACGAGCAGTACTTC
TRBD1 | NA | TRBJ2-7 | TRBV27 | CASSFRQGAFYEQYF | TGTGCCAGCAGTTTCCGACAGGGGGCTTTCTACGAGCAGTACTTC
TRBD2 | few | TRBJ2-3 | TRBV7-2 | CASLAGGVFTDTQYF | TGTGCCAGCTTAGCGGGTGGGGTCTTCACAGATACGCAGTATTTT
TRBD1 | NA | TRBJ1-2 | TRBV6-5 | CASRSTGEYGYTF | TGTGCCAGCAGATCGACAGGGGAATATGGCTACACCTTC
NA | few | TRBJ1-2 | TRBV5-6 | CASSLALRASAPQGYTF | TGTGCCAGCAGCTTGGCTTTGCGGGCATCCGCCCCACAGGGCTACACCTTC
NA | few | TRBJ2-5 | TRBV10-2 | CASSEFPPTQYF | TGCGCCAGCAGTGAATTTCCTCCGACCCAGTACTTC
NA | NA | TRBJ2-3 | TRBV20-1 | CSAPELQTQYF | TGCAGTGCACCCGAATTGCAGACGCAGTATTTT